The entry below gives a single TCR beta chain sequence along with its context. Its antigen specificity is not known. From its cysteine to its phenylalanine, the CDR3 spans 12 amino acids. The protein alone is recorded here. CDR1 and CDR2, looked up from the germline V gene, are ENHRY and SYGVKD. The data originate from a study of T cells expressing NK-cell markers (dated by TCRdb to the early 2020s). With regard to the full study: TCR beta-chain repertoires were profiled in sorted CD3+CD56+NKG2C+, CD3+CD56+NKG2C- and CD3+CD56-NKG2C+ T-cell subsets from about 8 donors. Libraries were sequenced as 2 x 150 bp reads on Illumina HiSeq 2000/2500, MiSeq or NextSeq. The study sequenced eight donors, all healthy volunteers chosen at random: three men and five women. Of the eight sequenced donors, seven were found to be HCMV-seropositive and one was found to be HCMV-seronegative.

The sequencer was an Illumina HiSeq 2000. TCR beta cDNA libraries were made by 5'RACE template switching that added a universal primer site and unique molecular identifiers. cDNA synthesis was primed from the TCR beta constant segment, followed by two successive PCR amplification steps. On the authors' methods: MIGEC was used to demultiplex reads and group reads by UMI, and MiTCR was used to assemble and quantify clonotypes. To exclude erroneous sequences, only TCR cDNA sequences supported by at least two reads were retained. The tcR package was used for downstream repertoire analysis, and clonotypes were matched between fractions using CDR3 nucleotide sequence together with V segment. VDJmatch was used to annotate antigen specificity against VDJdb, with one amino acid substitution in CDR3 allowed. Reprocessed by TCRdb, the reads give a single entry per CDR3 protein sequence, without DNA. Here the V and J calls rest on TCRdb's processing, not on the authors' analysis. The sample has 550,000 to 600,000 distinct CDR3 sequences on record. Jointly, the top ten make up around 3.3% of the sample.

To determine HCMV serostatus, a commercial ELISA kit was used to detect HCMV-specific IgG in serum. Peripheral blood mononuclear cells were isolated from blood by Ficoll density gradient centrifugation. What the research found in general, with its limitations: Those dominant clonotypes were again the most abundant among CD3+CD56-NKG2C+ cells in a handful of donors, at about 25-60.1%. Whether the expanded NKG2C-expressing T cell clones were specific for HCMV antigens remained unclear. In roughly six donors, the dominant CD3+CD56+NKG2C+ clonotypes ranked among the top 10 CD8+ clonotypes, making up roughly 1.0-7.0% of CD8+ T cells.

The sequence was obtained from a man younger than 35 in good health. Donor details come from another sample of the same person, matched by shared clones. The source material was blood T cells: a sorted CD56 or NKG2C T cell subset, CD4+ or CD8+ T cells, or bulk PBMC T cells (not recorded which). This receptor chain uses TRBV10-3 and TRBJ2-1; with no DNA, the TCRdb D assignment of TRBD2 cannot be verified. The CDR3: CATLTGGNEQFF.